Presented here are 20 T cell receptor beta chains from one specimen sequenced in a study of T cell repertoires in cytomegalovirus infection. TCRdb redid the calling of the reads with MiXCR, one entry per CDR3 protein. The sample has about half a million distinct CDR3 sequences; 33% are singletons. No cognate antigen is known for these TCRs. The sequenced sample was cultured PBMCs, obtained from culture after CMV antigen stimulation. Source of these receptors: a human donor in good health (CMV status not recorded). Some clones in this sample may be carry-over from other donors' samples.

The gene calls are TRBV12-5 and TRBJ1-5, with 8 bases lining up with TRBD1. V dropped 1 base and J dropped 5; count of bases not matched to a gene: 1. Germline CDR1 and CDR2: LGHNT and FRNRAP. CDR3 length: 14 residues. The CDR3 DNA sequence: TGTGCTAGTGGTTTGGGACAGGGGTATCAGCCCCAGCATTTT. It specifies CASGLGQGYQPQHF.

This clonotype occurred many times. The rearrangement joins TRBV7-2 to TRBJ2-3; TRBD2 matches at 9 bases. Germline assignment: CDR1 SGHTA and CDR2 FQGNSA. V shed 6 bases and J 5 bases; nucleotides not matched to a gene: 3. CDR3 length: 13 residues. The CDR3 region is CASSPSGIDTQYF. CDR3 DNA: TGTGCCAGCAGTCCTAGCGGGATAGATACGCAGTATTTT.

Many counts were recorded for this clonotype. The chain combines TRBV4-1 with TRBJ1-5; no definite D call. This CDR3 has 14 residues. Germline CDR1 is MGHRA and CDR2 is YSYEKL. Trimming cost V 4 bases and J 5 bases, with 12 bases left between them. In DNA form, the CDR3 reads TGCGCCAGCAGCCCGACCTTTGGGGATCAGCCCCAGCATTTT. Translated: CASSPTFGDQPQHF.

V is TRBV11-2 and J is TRBJ1-3, with a weak D call TRBD1 (5 bases). CDR3 length: 15 residues. The V end was cut by 5 bases, the J end by 0 bases, with 11 bases between. Looked up from germline, CDR1 is SGHAT and CDR2 is FQNNGV. The CDR3 spells CASSTQDYSGNTIYF. CDR3 DNA: TGTGCCAGCAGCACACAGGATTACTCTGGAAACACCATATATTTT. Looking up the rest from reference TRBV11-2 and TRBJ1-3 gives the full variable domain: EAGVAQSPRYKIIEKRQSVAFWCNPISGHATLYWYQQILGQGPKLLIQFQNNGVVDDSQLPKDRFSAERLKGVDSTLKIQPAKLEDSAVYLCASSTQDYSGNTIYFGEGSWLTVV.

The sample holds one count of this clonotype. The rearrangement joins TRBV4-3 to TRBJ2-1; D is possibly TRBD1 (5 bases). Germline loops: CDR1 LGHNA, CDR2 YSLEER. Trimming removed 0 bases from V and 2 bases from J, with 8 bases in between. This CDR3 contains 15 residues. The DNA of the CDR3 is TGCGCCAGCAGCCAAGATCCGACAGCCTACAATGAGCAGTTCTTC. Its protein product is CASSQDPTAYNEQFF.

The rearrangement joins TRBV28 to TRBJ1-5; no firm D call. Germline V gene lookup returns CDR1 MDHEN and CDR2 SYDVKM. Trimming shortened V by 6 bases and J by 5 bases, and 17 bases separated the two germline ends. The CDR3 runs 15 residues. The CDR3 protein is CASRPAVGHDQPQHF. In DNA, the CDR3 is TGTGCCAGCAGGCCAGCGGTTGGCCACGATCAGCCCCAGCATTTT.

The chain has TRBV7-2 and TRBJ1-2; unclear D gene. The germline V gene encodes CDR1 SGHTA and CDR2 FQGNSA. This CDR3 contains 16 residues. Trimming took off 5 bases at V and 0 bases at J, with 16 bases between the two ends. CDR3 DNA: TGTGCCAGCAGCCGGGAACTAACCGGGACTAACTATGGCTACACCTTC. It translates to CASSRELTGTNYGYTF.

In its sample, this clonotype was seen once. V and J are TRBV18 and TRBJ2-2; D possibly matches TRBD1 or TRBD2 (5 bases each). The CDR3 is 18 residues long. Trimming cost V 2 bases and J 0 bases, with 16 bases left between them. Germline lookup yields CDR1 KGHSH and CDR2 LQKENI. CDR3 bases: TGTGCCAGCTCACCATTTGCTCGGGACCCAGCGAACACCGGGGAGCTGTTTTTT. It is translated as CASSPFARDPANTGELFF.

This rearrangement joins TRBV28 to TRBJ1-2; tentatively, D is TRBD1 (5 bases). Germline V gene sequence: CDR1 MDHEN, CDR2 SYDVKM. The length of the CDR3 is 15 residues. V was pared by 7 bases and J by 8 bases, with 23 bases between. CDR3 in amino acids: CASTPRRLGVGGYTF. DNA for the CDR3: TGTGCCAGCACCCCGAGAAGGCTGGGGGTAGGAGGCTACACCTTC.

The table lists this clonotype with a few counts. The J gene is TRBJ2-1, the V gene TRBV7-3, with a possible D match to TRBD1 (6 bases). Deletions cut 5 bases from V and 0 bases from J, with 11 bases between. The CDR3 spans 15 residues. The germline gives CDR1 SGHTA, CDR2 FQGTGA. This CDR3 reads CASSQLGGSYNEQFF. The CDR3, as DNA: TGTGCCAGCAGCCAATTAGGGGGCTCCTACAATGAGCAGTTCTTC.

V and J are TRBV2 and TRBJ2-3; 7 bases are a match to TRBD2. Germline CDR1 and CDR2: SNHLY and FYNNEI. V was clipped by 7 bases and J by 0 bases; unmatched bases: 4. The CDR3 extends over 14 amino acids. CDR3 amino acids: CASMASGSTDTQYF. DNA of the CDR3: TGTGCCAGCATGGCTAGCGGAAGCACAGATACGCAGTATTTT.

This rearrangement joins TRBV28 to TRBJ2-7, with 10 nucleotides matching TRBD2. V shed 6 bases and J 6 bases; nucleotides not matched to a gene: 8. The CDR3 loop spans 14 amino acids. From germline, CDR1 is MDHEN and CDR2 SYDVKM. The CDR3 sequence is CASSLRLAGLEQYF. CDR3 sequence (DNA): TGTGCCAGCAGCCTTAGACTAGCGGGCCTCGAGCAGTACTTC.

CDR3: CASSYSGTGVRDEQYF. CDR3 in DNA: TGTGCCAGCAGTTACTCGGGGACAGGGGTACGTGACGAGCAGTACTTC. The chain is built from TRBV6-8 and TRBJ2-7; 10 bases fit TRBD1. Germline CDR1 reads MNHGY; CDR2 reads SAAAGT. The ends lost 0 bases at V and 5 bases at J; junction bases unmatched: 7. The CDR3 is 16 amino acids.

This clonotype was seen only a few times. V is TRBV28 and J is TRBJ2-1, with 11 bases fitting TRBD2. Germline-derived CDR1 and CDR2 are MDHEN and SYDVKM. V shed 5 bases, J shed 8 bases, and the junction held 8 bases outside the gene matches. This CDR3 has 15 residues. The CDR3 DNA sequence: TGTGCCAGCAGTCTACTAGCGGGAGTAGACCATGAGCAGTTCTTC. Its translation: CASSLLAGVDHEQFF.

The chain employs TRBV6-6 and TRBJ2-7, with D possibly being TRBD2 (6 bases). CDR3 length equals 14 residues. Trimming shortened V by 5 bases and J by 7 bases, and 18 bases separated the two germline ends. The germline V gene encodes CDR1 MNHNY and CDR2 SVGAGI (reference sequence). The CDR3: CASSPRGEAGEQYV. CDR3 nucleotide sequence: TGTGCCAGCAGTCCTCGAGGGGAGGCGGGAGAGCAGTACGTC.

Many counts were recorded for this clonotype. This chain joins TRBV7-6 and TRBJ1-6; D possibly corresponds to TRBD1 (5 bases). Germline assignment: CDR1 SGHVS and CDR2 FNYEAQ. Trimming cost V 5 bases and J 6 bases, with 17 bases left between them. The CDR3 is 16 residues long. The CDR3 DNA reads as TGTGCCAGCAGCCCTGTCCGGGGGGTTCTTAATTCACCCCTCCACTTT. It codes for CASSPVRGVLNSPLHF. Full variable domain (remainder filled in from reference TRBV7-6 and TRBJ1-6): GAGVSQSPRYKVTKRGQDVALRCDPISGHVSLYWYRQALGQGPEFLTYFNYEAQQDKSGLPNDRFSAERPEGSISTLTIQRTEQRDSAMYRCASSPVRGVLNSPLHFGNGTRLTVT.

This clonotype turned up a few times. The chain carries TRBV9 and TRBJ2-1; weak D call: TRBD2 (5 bases). Deletions cut 1 base from V and 9 bases from J, with 14 bases between. This CDR3 contains 14 residues. CDR1 is SGDLS and CDR2 is YYNGEE in the germline V gene. CDR3 nucleotides: TGTGCCAGCAGCGTACCGGCTTTTGAGGGTGAGCAGTTCTTC. Amino acids: CASSVPAFEGEQFF.

The chain has TRBV24-1 and TRBJ2-3; 9 nucleotides line up with TRBD2. Germline V gives CDR1 KGHDR, CDR2 SFDVKD. The V gene end was trimmed by 4 bases and the J gene end by 1 base; junction bases not matched to a gene: 8. The CDR3 has 17 residues. The CDR3 DNA sequence: TGTGCCACCAGTGACGCCGGGACTAGCATTCGCACAGATACGCAGTATTTT. Translated: CATSDAGTSIRTDTQYF.

This clonotype has just a few counts. The chain has TRBV7-9 and TRBJ1-2; no reliable D call. This CDR3 is 14 amino acids long. The ends were cut back, 2 bases at V and 2 bases at J, with 9 bases in the middle. Germline V gene data show CDR1 as SEHNR and CDR2 as FQNEAQ (reference sequence). The CDR3 nucleotides read TGTGCCAGCAGCTTAAGTGCCCGAAACTATGGCTACACCTTC. As protein: CASSLSARNYGYTF. Variable domain in full (rest from reference TRBV7-9 and TRBJ1-2): DTGVSQNPRHKITKRGQNVTFRCDPISEHNRLYWYRQTLGQGPEFLTYFQNEAQLEKSRLLSDRFSAERPKGSFSTLEIQRTEQGDSAMYLCASSLSARNYGYTFGSGTRLTVV.

This clonotype has only a few counts. J is TRBJ1-4 and V is TRBV7-9; TRBD1 aligns across 7 bases. CDR1 is SEHNR and CDR2 is FQNEAQ in the germline V gene (reference sequence). Trimming took 5 bases from V and 5 from J; bases not matched to a gene: 8. CDR3 size: 15 residues. The CDR3 region is CASSLPGQINEKLFF. DNA for the CDR3: TGTGCCAGCAGCCTCCCGGGACAGATCAATGAAAAACTGTTTTTT.